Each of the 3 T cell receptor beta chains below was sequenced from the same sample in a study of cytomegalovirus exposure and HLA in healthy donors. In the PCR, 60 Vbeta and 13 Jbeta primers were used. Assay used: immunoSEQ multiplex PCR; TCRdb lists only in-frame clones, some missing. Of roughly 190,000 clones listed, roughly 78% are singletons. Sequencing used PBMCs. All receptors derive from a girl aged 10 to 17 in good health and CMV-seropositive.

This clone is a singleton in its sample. Here the CDR3 reads CSVLRQGISYEQYF. The CDR3 DNA is TGCAGCGTTTTGCGACAGGGCATATCCTACGAGCAGTACTTC. The V and J genes are TRBV29-1 and TRBJ2-7; TRBD1 agrees at 7 bases. Unmatched junction bases numbered 8, after V lost 5 bases and J lost 1 base. The CDR3 totals 14 residues. Germline V gives CDR1 SQVTM, CDR2 ANQGSEA.

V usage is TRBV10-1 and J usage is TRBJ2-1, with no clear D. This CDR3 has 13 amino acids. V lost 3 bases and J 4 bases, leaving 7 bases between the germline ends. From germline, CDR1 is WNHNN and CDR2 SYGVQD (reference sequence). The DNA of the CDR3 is TGCGCCAGCAGTGATGCCCAGTACAATGAGCAGTTCTTC. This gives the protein CASSDAQYNEQFF.

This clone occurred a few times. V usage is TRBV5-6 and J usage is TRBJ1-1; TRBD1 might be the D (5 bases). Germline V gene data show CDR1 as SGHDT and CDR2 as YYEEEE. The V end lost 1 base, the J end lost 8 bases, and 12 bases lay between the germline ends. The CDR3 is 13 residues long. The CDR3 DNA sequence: TGTGCCAGCAGCTTGAGCTTAGCAGGGGAAGCTTTCTTT. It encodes CASSLSLAGEAFF.